This T cell receptor beta chain was profiled in a study of sequential checkpoint blockade in melanoma. Background on the study: First-line arms were nivolumab then ipilimumab, or the reverse, randomized 1:1. Maintenance nivolumab came after either treatment sequence.

TCRdb's table, derived via immunoSEQ multiplex PCR, lists solely in-frame clones and lacks some. The data contain 20,000 or so clones, over 60% of them singletons. This clone was picked up one time. This sample's treatment: randomized to nivolumab then ipilimumab (arm A) or the reverse (arm B). Patients had received no earlier DNA-damaging chemotherapy. Live CD3+CD8+ CD19− CD56− cells were sorted from PBMCs. This CDR3 spans 14 amino acids. The ends lost 10 bases at V and 5 bases at J; junction bases unmatched: 8. Per germline, CDR1 MGHDK and CDR2 SYGVNS. The rearrangement uses TRBV25-1 and TRBJ2-1, with 10 nucleotides matching TRBD2. The origin of this receptor is a human donor with melanoma. The sample was CD8+ T cells sorted from blood (inferred from file names), taken from a patient given nivolumab and ipilimumab in sequence. The CDR3 loop is CATRTSGSDNEQFF. The CDR3, as DNA: TGTGCCACCAGGACTAGCGGATCTGACAATGAGCAGTTCTTC.